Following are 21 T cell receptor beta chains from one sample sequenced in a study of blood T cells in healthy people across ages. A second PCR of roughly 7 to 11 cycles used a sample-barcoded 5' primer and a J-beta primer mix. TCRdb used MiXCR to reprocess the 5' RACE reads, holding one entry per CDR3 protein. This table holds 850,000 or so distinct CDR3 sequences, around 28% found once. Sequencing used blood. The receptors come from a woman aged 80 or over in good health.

The CDR3 bases are TGTGCCAGCAGCCCACTGCTGGGGGCAGCAGACACAGATACGCAGTATTTT. This sequence encodes CASSPLLGAADTDTQYF. This chain links TRBV11-1 with TRBJ2-3, with D maybe TRBD1 (6 bases). V was clipped by 5 bases and J by 2 bases, with 20 bases between them. Germline CDR1 reads SGHAT; CDR2 reads FQDESV (reference sequence). This CDR3 is built from 17 residues.

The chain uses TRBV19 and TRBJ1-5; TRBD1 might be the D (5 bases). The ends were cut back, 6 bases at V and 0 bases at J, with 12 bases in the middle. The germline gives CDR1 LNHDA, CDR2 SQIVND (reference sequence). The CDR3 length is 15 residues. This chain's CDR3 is CASRTTANSNQPQHF. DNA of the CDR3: TGTGCCAGTAGAACGACAGCTAATAGCAATCAGCCCCAGCATTTT. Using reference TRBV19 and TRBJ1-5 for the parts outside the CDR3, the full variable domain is DGGITQSPKYLFRKEGQNVTLSCEQNLNHDAMYWYRQDPGQGLRLIYYSQIVNDFQKGDIAEGYSVSREKKESFPLTVTSAQKNPTAFYLCASRTTANSNQPQHFGDGTRLSIL.

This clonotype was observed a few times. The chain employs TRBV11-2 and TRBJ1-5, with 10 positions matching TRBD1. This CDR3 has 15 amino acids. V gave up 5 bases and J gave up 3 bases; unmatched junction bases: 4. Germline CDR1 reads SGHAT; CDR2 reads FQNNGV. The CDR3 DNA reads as TGTGCCAGCAGCGGAGGGACAGGGGTCAATCAGCCCCAGCATTTT. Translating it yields CASSGGTGVNQPQHF.

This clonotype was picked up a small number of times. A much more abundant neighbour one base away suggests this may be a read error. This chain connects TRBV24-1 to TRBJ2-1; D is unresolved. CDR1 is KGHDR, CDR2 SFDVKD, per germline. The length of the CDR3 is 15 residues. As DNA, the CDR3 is TGTGCCACCAGTGATCCTGGAGACTCCCACAATGAGCAGTTCTTC. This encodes CATSDPGDSHNEQFF.

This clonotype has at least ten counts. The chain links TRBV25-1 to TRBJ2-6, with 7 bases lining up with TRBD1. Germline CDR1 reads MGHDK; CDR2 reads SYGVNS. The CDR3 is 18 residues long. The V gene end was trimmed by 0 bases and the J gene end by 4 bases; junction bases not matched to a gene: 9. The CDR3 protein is CASSEYQGRGSGANVLTF. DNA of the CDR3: TGTGCCAGCAGTGAATATCAGGGCAGGGGGTCCGGGGCCAACGTCCTGACTTTC.

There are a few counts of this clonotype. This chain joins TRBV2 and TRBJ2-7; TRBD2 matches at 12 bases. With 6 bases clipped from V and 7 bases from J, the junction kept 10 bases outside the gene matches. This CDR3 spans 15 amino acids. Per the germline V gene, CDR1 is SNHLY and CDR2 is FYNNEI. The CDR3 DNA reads TGTGCCAGCAGGGGACTAGCGGGCCGATCGGGGGAGCAGTACTTC. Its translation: CASRGLAGRSGEQYF.

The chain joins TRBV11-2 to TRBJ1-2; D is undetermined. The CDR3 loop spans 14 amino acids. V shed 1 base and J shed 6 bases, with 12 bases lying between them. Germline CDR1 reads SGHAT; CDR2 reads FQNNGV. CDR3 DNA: TGTGCCAGCAGCTTAGTGGGAGTATCTGATGGCTACACCTTC. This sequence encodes CASSLVGVSDGYTF. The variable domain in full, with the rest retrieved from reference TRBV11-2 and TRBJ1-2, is EAGVAQSPRYKIIEKRQSVAFWCNPISGHATLYWYQQILGQGPKLLIQFQNNGVVDDSQLPKDRFSAERLKGVDSTLKIQPAKLEDSAVYLCASSLVGVSDGYTFGSGTRLTVV.

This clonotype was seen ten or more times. DNA for the CDR3: TGCAGTGCTCCCGACCCGGCCGGCAATCAGCCCCAGCATTTT. Its protein is CSAPDPAGNQPQHF. The rearrangement joins TRBV20-1 to TRBJ1-5; D unclear. V was trimmed by 5 bases and J by 2 bases, leaving 13 bases between them. Germline values: CDR1 DFQATT, CDR2 SNEGSKA (reference sequence). This CDR3 has 14 amino acids.

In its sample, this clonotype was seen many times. CDR3 loop: CASSRRTDTQYF. Here the CDR3 DNA reads TGTGCCAGCAGCCGGAGGACAGATACGCAGTATTTT. The chain recombines TRBV7-2 with TRBJ2-3, with D perhaps TRBD2 (5 bases). CDR3 length equals 12 residues. V was pared by 5 bases and J by 3 bases, with 6 bases between. Germline assignment: CDR1 SGHTA and CDR2 FQGNSA.

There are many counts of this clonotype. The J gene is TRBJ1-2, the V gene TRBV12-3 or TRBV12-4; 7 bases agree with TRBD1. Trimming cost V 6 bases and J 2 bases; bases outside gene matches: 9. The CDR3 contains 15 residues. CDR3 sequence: CASSRDTQGNYGYTF. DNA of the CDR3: TGTGCCAGCAGCCGCGACACACAGGGGAACTATGGCTACACCTTC.

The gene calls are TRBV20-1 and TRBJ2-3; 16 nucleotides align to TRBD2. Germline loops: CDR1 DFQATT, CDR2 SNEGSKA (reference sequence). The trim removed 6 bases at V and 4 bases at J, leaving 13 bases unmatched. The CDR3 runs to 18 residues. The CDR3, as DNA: TGCAGTGCCCAAGTCCCGGGACTAGCGGGGGGGCGGTCAGATACGCAGTATTTT. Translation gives CSAQVPGLAGGRSDTQYF.

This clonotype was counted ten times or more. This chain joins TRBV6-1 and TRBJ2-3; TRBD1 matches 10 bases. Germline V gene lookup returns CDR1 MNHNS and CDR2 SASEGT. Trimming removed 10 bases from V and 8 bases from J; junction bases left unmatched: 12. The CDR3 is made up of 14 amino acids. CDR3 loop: CATRDRGSPATQYF. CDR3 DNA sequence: TGTGCCACCCGGGACAGGGGCTCCCCAGCTACGCAGTATTTT.

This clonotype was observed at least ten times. The CDR3 is CASSKHEQETQYF. The CDR3 DNA is TGTGCCAGCAGCAAACACGAACAAGAGACCCAGTACTTC. This chain connects TRBV21-1 to TRBJ2-5. TRBV21-1 is flagged as a pseudogene. The CDR3 totals 13 residues.

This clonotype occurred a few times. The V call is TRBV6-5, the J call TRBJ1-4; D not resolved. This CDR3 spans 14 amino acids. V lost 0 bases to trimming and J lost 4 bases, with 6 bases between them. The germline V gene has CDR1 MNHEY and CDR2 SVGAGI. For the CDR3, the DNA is TGTGCCAGCAGTTACTCCGGGAATAATGAAAAACTGTTTTTT. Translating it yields CASSYSGNNEKLFF.

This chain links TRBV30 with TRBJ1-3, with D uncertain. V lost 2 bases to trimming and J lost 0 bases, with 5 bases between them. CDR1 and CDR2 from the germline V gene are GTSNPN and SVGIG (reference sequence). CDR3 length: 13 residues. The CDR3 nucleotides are TGTGCCTGGAGTCCCCTCTCTGGAAACACCATATATTTT. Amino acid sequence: CAWSPLSGNTIYF.

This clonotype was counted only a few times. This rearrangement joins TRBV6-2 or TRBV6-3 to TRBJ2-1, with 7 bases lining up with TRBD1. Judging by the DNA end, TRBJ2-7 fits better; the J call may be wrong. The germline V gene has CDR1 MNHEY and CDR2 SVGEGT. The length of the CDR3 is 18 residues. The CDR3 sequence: CASRPSDRLIMSYNEQYF. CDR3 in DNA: TGTGCCAGCAGGCCCTCGGACAGGTTAATAATGTCCTACAATGAGCAGTACTTC.

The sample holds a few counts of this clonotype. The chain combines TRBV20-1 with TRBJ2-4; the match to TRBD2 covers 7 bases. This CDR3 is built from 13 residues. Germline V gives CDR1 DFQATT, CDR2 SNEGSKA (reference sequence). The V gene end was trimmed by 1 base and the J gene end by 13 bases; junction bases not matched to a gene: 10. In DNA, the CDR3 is TGCAGTGCTAGAGTGGGGTTTGCGGGGGAGCAGTACTTC. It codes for CSARVGFAGEQYF.

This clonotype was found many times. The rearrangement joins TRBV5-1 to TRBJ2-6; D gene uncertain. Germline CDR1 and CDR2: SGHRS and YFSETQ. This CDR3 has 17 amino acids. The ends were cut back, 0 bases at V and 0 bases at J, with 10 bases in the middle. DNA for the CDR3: TGCGCCAGCAGCTTGGGACCGTTTACCTCTGGGGCCAACGTCCTGACTTTC. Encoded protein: CASSLGPFTSGANVLTF.

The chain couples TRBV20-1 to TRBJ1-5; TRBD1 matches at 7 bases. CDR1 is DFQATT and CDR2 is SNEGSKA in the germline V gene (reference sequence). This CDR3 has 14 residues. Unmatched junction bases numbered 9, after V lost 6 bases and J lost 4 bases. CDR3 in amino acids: CSAEKTGKNQPQHF. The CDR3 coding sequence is TGCAGTGCGGAGAAGACAGGGAAAAATCAGCCCCAGCATTTT.

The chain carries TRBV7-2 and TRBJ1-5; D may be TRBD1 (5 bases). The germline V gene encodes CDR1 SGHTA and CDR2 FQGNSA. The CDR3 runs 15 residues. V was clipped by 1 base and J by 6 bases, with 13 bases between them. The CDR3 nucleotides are TGTGCCAGCAGCTTAGGATCAGGGAACGGTCAGCCCCAGCATTTT. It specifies CASSLGSGNGQPQHF.

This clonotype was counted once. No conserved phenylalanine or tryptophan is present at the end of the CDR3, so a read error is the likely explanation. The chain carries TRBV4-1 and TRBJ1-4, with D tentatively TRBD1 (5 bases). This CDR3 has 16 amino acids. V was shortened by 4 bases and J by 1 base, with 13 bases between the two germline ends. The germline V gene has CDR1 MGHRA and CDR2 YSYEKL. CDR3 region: CASSPGPGKTNEKLFL. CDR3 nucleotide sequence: TGCGCCAGCAGCCCGGGACCCGGGAAAACTAATGAAAAACTGTTTTTG.